The rows below give T cell receptor beta chains drawn from one sample of a study of T cell repertoires in cytomegalovirus infection. Each CDR3 protein is one row after TCRdb ran MiXCR on the reads. Of 49,000 or so distinct CDR3 sequences listed, around 18% are singletons. Which antigens these TCRs recognize remains unknown. Material: CD8+ T cells from cultured PBMCs, obtained from culture after CMV antigen stimulation. The source is a human donor in good health (CMV status not recorded). Some clones in this sample may be carry-over from other donors' samples. The CDR3 runs from the conserved cysteine through the conserved F or W. The D gene is left open where the match is weak. Part of the rows lack a size; the others show once, few, many or a class for expanded clones.

cdr3_aa	cdr3_nt	v_call	j_call	clone_size	d_call
CASRDQETQYF	TGTGCCAGCAGAGACCAAGAGACCCAGTACTTC	TRBV11-3	TRBJ2-5	many	NA
CASSLGDTNYEQYF	TGTGCCAGCAGCTTAGGTGACACGAACTACGAGCAGTACTTC	TRBV7-4	TRBJ2-7	NA	NA
CASSPTFPTYEQYF	TGCGCCAGCAGCCCCACGTTCCCGACCTACGAGCAGTACTTC	TRBV5-1	TRBJ2-7	many	NA
CAWTLSEAYGYTF	TGTGCCTGGACGTTATCAGAGGCGTATGGCTACACCTTC	TRBV30	TRBJ1-2	NA	NA
CASSFGFEQYF	TGTGCCAGCAGCTTCGGGTTTGAGCAGTACTTC	TRBV7-9	TRBJ2-7	many	NA
CASSQPGRLVMNTEAFF	TGTGCCAGCAGCCAACCGGGCCGACTGGTAATGAACACTGAAGCTTTCTTT	TRBV28	TRBJ1-1	few	NA
CASSRRAGGGGGNQPQHF	TGTGCCAGTAGTAGGAGGGCAGGGGGCGGTGGGGGCAATCAGCCCCAGCATTTT	TRBV19	TRBJ1-5	NA	TRBD1
CASWAGQFITDANYGYTF	TGTGCCAGCTGGGCCGGCCAATTCATAACAGACGCTAACTATGGCTACACCTTC	TRBV18	TRBJ1-2	NA	NA
CASSLGFGGQTDTQYF	TGTGCCAGCAGCTTAGGGTTTGGGGGGCAGACAGATACGCAGTATTTT	TRBV7-2	TRBJ2-3	many	NA
CAPLGQVRGAFF	TGTGCCCCTTTGGGACAGGTGAGAGGAGCTTTCTTT	TRBV24-1	TRBJ1-1	many	TRBD1
CSTYGDSTDTQYF	TGCAGTACCTACGGGGACAGCACAGATACGCAGTATTTT	TRBV20-1	TRBJ2-3	few	NA
CASRGDRGQGGANVLTF	TGTGCCAGCAGGGGCGACAGGGGGCAGGGTGGGGCCAACGTCCTGACTTTC	TRBV2	TRBJ2-6	many	TRBD1
CASSGLGQGNTEAFF	TGTGCCAGCAGCGGACTGGGACAGGGGAACACTGAAGCTTTCTTT	TRBV7-9	TRBJ1-1	NA	TRBD1
CASSLGGGGAVPDTQYF	TGTGCCAGCAGCCTTGGTGGCGGGGGGGCGGTCCCAGATACGCAGTATTTT	TRBV6-5	TRBJ2-3	many	TRBD2
CASSLLVTSGSLDEQFF	TGTGCCAGCAGTTTATTGGTTACTAGCGGGAGTCTGGATGAGCAGTTCTTC	TRBV27	TRBJ2-1	NA	TRBD2
CASSLTGDSSGNTIYF	TGTGCCAGCAGCTTAACTGGGGATAGCTCTGGAAACACCATATATTTT	TRBV7-3	TRBJ1-3	many	NA
CSATTGTYEQYF	TGCAGTGCTACGACTGGAACCTACGAGCAGTACTTC	TRBV20-1	TRBJ2-7	NA	NA
CASSQDRFSGSVEKLFF	TGCGCCAGCAGCCAAGATAGGTTCTCGGGGTCCGTAGAAAAACTGTTTTTT	TRBV4-3	TRBJ1-4	NA	NA
CSARDRSNTEAFF	TGCAGTGCTAGAGACAGGTCTAACACTGAAGCTTTCTTT	TRBV20-1	TRBJ1-1	few	NA
CSARSGLAGAREQFF	TGCAGTGCTAGATCCGGGTTAGCGGGAGCCCGTGAGCAGTTCTTC	TRBV20-1	TRBJ2-1	NA	TRBD2
CASSLGGFTEAFF	TGTGCCAGCAGCTTGGGGGGTTTCACTGAAGCTTTCTTT	TRBV7-2	TRBJ1-1	many	NA
CASSLDRADQPQHF	TGTGCCAGCAGCTTAGACAGGGCTGATCAGCCCCAGCATTTT	TRBV7-8	TRBJ1-5	many	NA
CAISELGTSGQFTGELFF	TGTGCCATCAGTGAGTTGGGGACTAGCGGACAATTCACCGGGGAGCTGTTTTTT	TRBV10-3	TRBJ2-2	NA	TRBD2
CASSQVGRLAGRQETQYF	TGTGCCAGCAGCCAAGTGGGGCGACTAGCGGGACGCCAAGAGACCCAGTACTTC	TRBV3-1	TRBJ2-5	NA	TRBD2
CATSRDDLRQGRQPQHF	TGTGCCACCAGCAGAGATGATCTGAGACAGGGGAGACAGCCCCAGCATTTT	TRBV15	TRBJ1-5	few	TRBD1
CASSSTSGISSGANVLTF	TGTGCCAGCAGCTCGACTAGCGGGATTAGCTCTGGGGCCAACGTCCTGACTTTC	TRBV7-6	TRBJ2-6	NA	TRBD2
CASSQGGPSNEQYF	TGTGCCAGCAGCCAAGGTGGGCCTTCCAACGAGCAGTACTTC	TRBV12-3/TRBV12-4	TRBJ2-7	many	NA
CASSRQGGAGNEQFF	TGTGCCAGCAGCCGGCAAGGGGGCGCGGGGAATGAGCAGTTCTTC	TRBV6-1	TRBJ2-1	many	NA
CASSSRMGGVGTEAFF	TGTGCCAGCAGCTCCCGAATGGGGGGGGTGGGGACTGAAGCTTTCTTT	TRBV7-6	TRBJ1-1	NA	NA
CASRLRLANYGYTF	TGTGCCAGCAGGCTGCGCCTAGCTAACTATGGCTACACCTTC	TRBV28	TRBJ1-2	NA	NA
CASSRGLDLTQYF	TGTGCCAGCAGCAGAGGACTAGATCTTACCCAGTATTTT	TRBV12-3/TRBV12-4	TRBJ2-3	many	TRBD2
CASGLRTGKNIQYF	TGTGCTAGTGGTCTCCGGACGGGCAAAAACATTCAGTACTTC	TRBV12-5	TRBJ2-4	few	NA
CAWTIGQEFPTIYF	TGTGCCTGGACGATAGGACAGGAGTTCCCCACCATATATTTT	TRBV30	TRBJ1-3	many	TRBD1
CARKKDRAYEQYF	TGTGCCCGGAAGAAGGACAGGGCCTACGAGCAGTACTTC	TRBV30	TRBJ2-7	NA	TRBD1
CASSLSTPPNTEAFF	TGTGCCAGCAGCTTATCCACCCCCCCGAACACTGAAGCTTTCTTT	TRBV7-8	TRBJ1-1	many	NA
CSARDEGETANSPLHF	TGCAGTGCTAGAGATGAAGGGGAGACGGCTAATTCACCCCTCCACTTT	TRBV20-1	TRBJ1-6	many	NA
CASSLRQGPGEQYF	TGTGCCAGCAGCCTCCGACAGGGGCCAGGCGAGCAGTACTTC	TRBV7-8	TRBJ2-7	many	TRBD1
CASSAHRGQDNEQFF	TGTGCCAGCAGCGCCCACAGGGGGCAAGACAATGAGCAGTTCTTC	TRBV9	TRBJ2-1	NA	TRBD1
CASSLSGGAIYEQYF	TGTGCCAGCAGCCTCAGCGGGGGGGCAATCTACGAGCAGTACTTC	TRBV27	TRBJ2-7	few	TRBD2
CASSLVGGSNTNEQFF	TGTGCCAGCAGCTTAGTCGGAGGGAGTAACACCAATGAGCAGTTCTTC	TRBV7-9	TRBJ2-1	few	NA
CASSFVTGGPNTEAFF	TGTGCCAGCAGTTTTGTCACAGGGGGTCCGAACACTGAAGCTTTCTTT	TRBV27	TRBJ1-1	large	TRBD1
CASSLYRGQHQPQHF	TGTGCCAGCAGCTTATACAGGGGGCAACATCAGCCCCAGCATTTT	TRBV7-6	TRBJ1-5	many	TRBD1
CASSQGSQVDNEQFF	TGCGCCAGCAGCCAAGGGTCCCAGGTGGACAATGAGCAGTTCTTC	TRBV4-3	TRBJ2-1	NA	NA
CASSLVGQGGETQYF	TGTGCCAGCAGCTTAGTGGGACAGGGGGGCGAGACCCAGTACTTC	TRBV11-2	TRBJ2-5	few	TRBD1
CASSYTSGLKETQYF	TGTGCCAGCAGCTACACTAGCGGTCTAAAAGAGACCCAGTACTTC	TRBV7-2	TRBJ2-5	many	TRBD2
CASSDRDGHNEQFF	TGTGCCAGCAGTGACCGGGACGGACACAATGAGCAGTTCTTC	TRBV27	TRBJ2-1	few	NA
CASRTDGRYYGYTF	TGTGCCAGTAGAACCGACGGCAGGTACTATGGCTACACCTTC	TRBV19	TRBJ1-2	NA	NA
CASSLAWGQGYQETQYF	TGTGCCAGCAGCTTAGCGTGGGGACAGGGATACCAAGAGACCCAGTACTTC	TRBV7-6	TRBJ2-5	NA	TRBD1
CASSPGLAGDYEQYF	TGTGCCAGCAGTCCAGGTTTAGCGGGAGACTACGAGCAGTACTTC	TRBV12-3/TRBV12-4	TRBJ2-7	NA	TRBD2
CAWSVGGNTEAFF	TGTGCCTGGAGTGTCGGGGGGAACACTGAAGCTTTCTTT	TRBV30	TRBJ1-1	many	NA
CASSPWGGSNSPLHF	TGTGCCAGCAGCCCTTGGGGGGGAAGTAATTCACCCCTCCACTTT	TRBV7-2	TRBJ1-6	many	NA
CASSQGTGSYNEQFF	TGCGCCAGCAGCCAAGGGACGGGCTCCTACAATGAGCAGTTCTTC	TRBV4-3	TRBJ2-1	few	NA
CASSCPGTSGIKTQYF	TGTGCCAGCAGTTGCCCCGGGACTAGCGGGATAAAGACCCAGTACTTC	TRBV12-3/TRBV12-4	TRBJ2-5	few	TRBD2